These T cell receptor beta chains were read from a single sample in a study of neurological immune-mediated disorders. TCRdb re-called the 5' RACE reads through MiXCR, storing one row per CDR3 protein. This table has 80,000 to 100,000 distinct CDR3 sequences, 5.8% appearing once. Sequencing input: PBMCs. These TCRs come from a woman aged 55 to 70 with multiple sclerosis. Each CDR3 is given without its conserved first and last residue. D genes are given only for firm matches.

CDR3 protein	CDR3 length	V gene	D gene	J gene
ASSVVSGNEQF	11	TRBV9	NA	TRBJ2-1
SARGGSGSSYNEQF	14	TRBV20-1	TRBD2	TRBJ2-1
ASSLVGHGDPLNTEAF	16	TRBV5-1	NA	TRBJ1-1
ASSAPRDRNTEAF	13	TRBV2	TRBD1	TRBJ1-1
ASSPQDEAF	9	TRBV7-8	NA	TRBJ1-1
ASSEWGANYGYT	12	TRBV25-1	NA	TRBJ1-2
ASSNTGREAF	10	TRBV7-2	NA	TRBJ1-1
ASRSGTTEAF	10	TRBV5-1	NA	TRBJ1-1
ASSFPGTGTYEQY	13	TRBV5-6	TRBD1	TRBJ2-7
ASSSPRAETQY	11	TRBV2	NA	TRBJ2-5
SASGTSGWNEQF	12	TRBV20-1	TRBD2	TRBJ2-1
ASSLAGDLYNEQF	13	TRBV5-1	TRBD2	TRBJ2-1
SATRGRGTEAF	11	TRBV20-1	TRBD1	TRBJ1-1
SATGTSGAHSYNEQF	15	TRBV20-1	TRBD2	TRBJ2-1
ASSEALIGNQPQH	13	TRBV6-1	NA	TRBJ1-5
ASSLGDKGSETQY	13	TRBV5-4	NA	TRBJ2-5
SVGGTVQTGELF	12	TRBV29-1	NA	TRBJ2-2
ASSSGNNNEKLF	12	TRBV7-2	NA	TRBJ1-4
ASSVALAGGPQETQY	15	TRBV9	TRBD2	TRBJ2-5
ASRYQGANEKLF	12	TRBV2	TRBD1	TRBJ1-4
ASSQGGYSGANVLT	14	TRBV14	NA	TRBJ2-6
ASSSGAGSSYNEQF	14	TRBV3-1	NA	TRBJ2-1
ASSWAGGGEQY	11	TRBV6-6	TRBD1	TRBJ2-7
ASRRVGSYNEQF	12	TRBV12-3/TRBV12-4	NA	TRBJ2-1
ASSDLDRAHGNTEAF	15	TRBV6-5	TRBD1	TRBJ1-1
ASSLVGTAAYEQY	13	TRBV5-1	TRBD1	TRBJ2-7
ATRAPVNYGYT	11	TRBV10-3	NA	TRBJ1-2
ASSLVPTGGHLYGQY	15	TRBV5-1	TRBD1	TRBJ2-7
ASSQGDRSTNTEAF	14	TRBV4-2	NA	TRBJ1-1
ASSGTRTPSVNTEAF	15	TRBV2	NA	TRBJ1-1
ASNLQVLSTDTQY	13	TRBV11-2	NA	TRBJ2-3
SAPRGLAGGSSSYEQY	16	TRBV20-1	TRBD2	TRBJ2-7
ASSQRNWGPLH	11	TRBV14	NA	TRBJ1-6
ASSAPETQY	9	TRBV2	NA	TRBJ2-5
ASSSPSGWPYEQY	13	TRBV7-2	NA	TRBJ2-7